These T cell receptor beta chains were read from a single sample in a study of blood T cell repertoires in COVID-19. This table comes from immunoSEQ multiplex PCR, and its TCRdb copy is limited to in-frame clones, with some not included. The table records approximately 100,000 clones, approximately 84% of them present only once. The sequenced sample was peripheral blood. The source of these receptors is a human donor in a cohort sampled during active COVID-19. CDR3s leave out the opening cysteine and the closing phenylalanine or tryptophan.

TRBJ2-5,TRBV11-2,ASSGNSGVVYQETQY
TRBJ2-7,TRBV15,ATSIDRGGTYEQY
TRBJ1-2,TRBV28,ASSFGELGYT
TRBJ1-5,TRBV3-1/TRBV3-2,ASSTTENQPQH
TRBJ1-1,TRBV5-4,ASSLGAGAIEAF
TRBJ1-3,TRBV11-2,ASSLDPGSDGNTIY
TRBJ2-7,TRBV7-9,ASSQGGVTYEQY
TRBJ1-1,TRBV4-1,ASSGGLEAF
TRBJ1-1,TRBV7-3,ASSLVLQGNTEAF
TRBJ2-3,TRBV28,ASSHTGGDGTDTQY
TRBJ1-2,TRBV27,ASSGTPDRAQGYT
TRBJ1-5,TRBV28,ASSFRTLYLGNQPQH
TRBJ2-2,TRBV4-1,ASSSQDRGQGELF
TRBJ2-7,TRBV7-2,ASSLEDRVMDEQY
TRBJ1-6,TRBV10-3,AITTGDSPLH
TRBJ2-7,TRBV28,ASRTAGGSYEQY
TRBJ1-1,TRBV4-1,ASSQVGAGQGFENTEAF
TRBJ2-7,TRBV27,ASSPWGGTLYEQY
TRBJ1-6,TRBV19,ASSMDRANSPLH
TRBJ1-2,TRBV28,ASSFRGGYGYT
TRBJ1-2,TRBV6-2/TRBV6-3,ASSSTGGSGYT
TRBJ2-5,TRBV19,ASSKVAGAGETQY
TRBJ2-1,TRBV5-4,ASSPGGRGNEQF
TRBJ2-3,TRBV28,ASSPGTSGTDTQY
TRBJ1-3,TRBV19,ASRRRGLLSGNTIY
TRBJ1-1,TRBV5-1,ASSSAFSGQGRNTEAF
TRBJ2-7,TRBV11-1,ASSFNYEQY
TRBJ1-6,TRBV7-6,ASSSNRGTDNSPLH
TRBJ2-7,TRBV29-1,SVMGATSYEQY